The 26 T cell receptor beta chains below were found in one sample sequenced in a study of T cell clones after liver transplantation. Only in-frame clones appear in the TCRdb table, and some are missing; sequencing was by immunoSEQ multiplex PCR. This table has 20,000 to 25,000 clones, about four fifths appearing once. Sequenced here: CD8+ T cells from blood, sampled 54 months after liver transplant. These receptor sequences come from a human patient who received a liver transplant. The T cells may come from the graft donor.

The chain combines TRBV18 with TRBJ1-1, with a possible D match to TRBD1 (6 bases). Germline values: CDR1 KGHSH, CDR2 LQKENI. V was shortened by 3 bases and J by 12 bases, with 17 bases between the two germline ends. The CDR3 is made up of 13 amino acids. The CDR3 reads CASSPTSDRSTFF. CDR3 sequence (DNA): TGTGCCAGCTCACCCACCTCCGACAGGTCAACTTTCTTT.

This clone occurred many times. The J gene is TRBJ1-1, the V gene TRBV5-1; D is undetermined. With 0 bases removed from V and 2 bases from J, the gap between germline ends came to 14 bases. The CDR3 has 16 amino acids. CDR1 is SGHRS and CDR2 is YFSETQ in the germline V gene. Here the CDR3 DNA reads TGCGCCAGCAGCTTGGGACCAGGCCTTACCAACACTGAAGCTTTCTTT. The encoded protein is CASSLGPGLTNTEAFF.

J is TRBJ2-7 and V is TRBV7-8, with 9 positions matching TRBD2. The CDR3 is 16 residues long. V was pared by 0 bases and J by 4 bases, with 7 bases of the junction left unmatched. The germline V gene encodes CDR1 SGHVS and CDR2 FQNEAQ. The CDR3 coding sequence is TGTGCCAGCAGCTTAGCCAGGGGACTAGCTGTTTACGAGCAGTACTTC. It encodes CASSLARGLAVYEQYF. The full variable domain, its missing parts supplied by reference TRBV7-8 and TRBJ2-7, is GAGVSQSPRYKVAKRGQDVALRCDPISGHVSLFWYQQALGQGPEFLTYFQNEAQLDKSGLPSDRFFAERPEGSVSTLKIQRTQQEDSAVYLCASSLARGLAVYEQYFGPGTRLTVT.

The chain couples TRBV6-1 to TRBJ1-2; D uncertain. In germline, CDR1 is MNHNS, CDR2 SASEGT. Trimming removed 3 bases from V and 9 bases from J, with 14 bases in between. The CDR3 loop spans 13 amino acids. The CDR3 region is CASSEFPKGSYTF. The CDR3 coding sequence is TGTGCCAGCAGTGAGTTCCCAAAAGGAAGCTACACCTTC.

By proportion, this clone is medium-sized. This CDR3 reads CASSFLGTAGNYGYTF. CDR3 nucleotides: TGTGCCAGCAGTTTCTTAGGGACAGCGGGTAACTATGGCTACACCTTC. This chain links TRBV27 with TRBJ1-2; TRBD1 aligns across 7 bases. V shed 3 bases, J shed 1 base, and the junction held 8 bases outside the gene matches. Germline-derived CDR1 and CDR2 are MNHEY and SMNVEV (reference sequence). The CDR3 consists of 16 residues.

V and J are TRBV30 and TRBJ1-1, with 9 bases lining up with TRBD1. After removal of 1 base from V and 5 bases from J, the junction contained 8 bases not matched to a gene. CDR3 size: 15 residues. Germline CDR1 is GTSNPN and CDR2 is SVGIG (reference sequence). CDR3 bases: TGTGCCTGGAGTGCGGCAGGGGGGACAGGGACTGAAGCTTTCTTT. It yields the protein CAWSAAGGTGTEAFF.

The J gene is TRBJ2-1, the V gene TRBV30, with D perhaps given as TRBD1 or TRBD2 (5 bases each). Trimming removed 5 bases from V and 0 bases from J, with 14 bases in between. The CDR3 contains 15 residues. Germline CDR1 reads GTSNPN; CDR2 reads SVGIG (reference sequence). CDR3 sequence: CAWSRDPGSYNEQFF. The DNA for the CDR3 is TGTGCCTGGTCCCGGGACCCTGGCTCCTACAATGAGCAGTTCTTC.

J is TRBJ1-2 and V is TRBV7-8; D gene unclear. CDR3 size: 11 residues. V was shortened by 5 bases and J by 8 bases, with 9 bases between the two germline ends. CDR1 SGHVS and CDR2 FQNEAQ come from the germline V gene. CDR3 sequence reads: CASSPGEGYTF. The CDR3 bases are TGTGCCAGCAGCCCCGGAGAAGGCTACACCTTC.

The table lists this clone with a count of one. The CDR3 loop reads CASSIQGIRNQPQHF. The CDR3, as DNA: TGTGCCAGCAGTATACAGGGAATTAGGAATCAGCCCCAGCATTTT. The gene calls are TRBV28 and TRBJ1-5; TRBD1 is a possible D gene (6 bases). The V and J ends lost 5 bases and 4 bases respectively, with 15 bases between them. The CDR3 sequence is 15 residues long. Germline V gene lookup returns CDR1 MDHEN and CDR2 SYDVKM.

This chain uses TRBV2 with TRBJ1-2, with a possible D match to TRBD1 (5 bases). Germline loops: CDR1 SNHLY, CDR2 FYNNEI. The CDR3 is 13 residues long. V lost 7 bases to trimming and J lost 4 bases, with 13 bases between them. DNA of the CDR3: TGTGCCAGCATACGACTGAGGGGCTATGGCTACACCTTC. Translation: CASIRLRGYGYTF.

The CDR3 loop is CASSLWGNEQFF. The CDR3 bases are TGTGCCAGCAGCTTATGGGGAAATGAGCAGTTCTTC. The chain links TRBV7-8 to TRBJ2-1; no reliable D call. This CDR3 comprises 12 residues. Trimming shortened V by 2 bases and J by 7 bases, and 6 bases separated the two germline ends. Germline V gene lookup returns CDR1 SGHVS and CDR2 FQNEAQ.

Details on this clone: Different DNA sequences within this sample yield the same CDR3. This sequence joins TRBV6-1 and TRBJ1-5; 7 nucleotides match TRBD1. The CDR3 has 14 residues. The germline V gene encodes CDR1 MNHNS and CDR2 SASEGT. Trimming removed 6 bases from V and 4 bases from J; junction bases left unmatched: 6. CDR3 bases: TGTGCCAGCAGCGACAGGGCTGGTAATCAGCCCCAGCATTTT. Its protein product is CASSDRAGNQPQHF.

Only a few counts were recorded for this clone. The chain links TRBV4-1 to TRBJ1-6; the D is unclear. The V end was cut by 3 bases, the J end by 6 bases, with 15 bases between. The CDR3 contains 16 residues. Germline V gives CDR1 MGHRA, CDR2 YSYEKL. CDR3 residues: CASSQYPQVINSPLHF. CDR3 nucleotides: TGCGCCAGCAGCCAGTACCCTCAGGTTATTAATTCACCCCTCCACTTT.

The chain has TRBV2 and TRBJ1-2; TRBD1 matches 9 bases. With V trimmed by 5 bases and J by 7 bases, 8 bases remained unmatched. The CDR3 is made up of 14 amino acids. CDR1 SNHLY and CDR2 FYNNEI come from the germline V gene. This CDR3 reads CASSPGQGEGGYTF. DNA for the CDR3: TGTGCCAGCAGTCCGGGACAGGGTGAAGGTGGCTACACCTTC.

This clone has just a few counts. Other nucleotide sequences from this sample produce the same CDR3. This chain connects TRBV6-5 to TRBJ1-2; 8 nucleotides match TRBD1. After removal of 0 bases from V and 6 bases from J, the junction contained 3 bases not matched to a gene. The CDR3 covers 14 residues. Germline values: CDR1 MNHEY, CDR2 SVGAGI. The CDR3 here is CASSYSRQGNGYTF. DNA of the CDR3: TGTGCCAGCAGTTACTCGAGACAGGGGAATGGCTACACCTTC.

The genes are TRBV16 and TRBJ1-1; D is uncertain. The CDR3 runs to 15 residues. V lost 1 base to trimming and J lost 2 bases, with 11 bases between them. The V gene's germline CDR1 is KGHSY and CDR2 FQNENV. DNA for the CDR3: TGTGCCAGCAGCCAATATGGAGGGAGAAACACTGAAGCTTTCTTT. Translating gives CASSQYGGRNTEAFF.

In nucleotides, the CDR3 is TGCGCCAGCAGTCAAAAACAGTACGGGGGCCTACGAGGGACTAATGAAAAACTGTTTTTT. Translation: CASSQKQYGGLRGTNEKLFF. This chain uses TRBV23-1 with TRBJ1-4; possible D gene TRBD1, 6 bases. TRBV23-1 is an open reading frame, and its role is uncertain. The V end lost 2 bases, the J end lost 2 bases, and 24 bases lay between the germline ends. The CDR3 covers 20 residues.

The CDR3 DNA sequence: TGTGCCAGCAGTTCAGCTGGGGGAGGGCTCTACAATGAGCAGTTCTTC. Translating gives CASSSAGGGLYNEQFF. The rearrangement joins TRBV6-5 to TRBJ2-1; 7 positions agree with TRBD2. Germline trimming cut 4 bases from V and 3 bases from J; bases unmatched to any gene: 9. The CDR3 runs 16 residues. The V gene's germline CDR1 is MNHEY and CDR2 SVGAGI.

The CDR3 DNA reads as TGTGCCAGCAGCTTGGACCCGGGCGGACTGGTTTCTGGGGCCAACGTCCTGACTTTC. This encodes CASSLDPGGLVSGANVLTF. The gene calls are TRBV7-6 and TRBJ2-6; maybe TRBD2 (5 bases). The CDR3 runs to 19 residues. Trimming left V 3 bases short and J 1 base short, with 19 bases between. CDR1 is SGHVS and CDR2 is FNYEAQ in the germline V gene.

The chain carries TRBV7-9 and TRBJ2-1; 10 bases agree with TRBD1. From germline, CDR1 is SEHNR and CDR2 FQNEAQ (reference sequence). CDR3 length: 19 residues. Unmatched junction bases numbered 19, after V lost 5 bases and J lost 6 bases. CDR3 sequence: CASSPPGQGRRGSPNEQFF. In DNA form, the CDR3 reads TGTGCCAGCAGCCCTCCGGGACAGGGGAGAAGGGGCTCTCCCAATGAGCAGTTCTTC.

The chain recombines TRBV5-5 with TRBJ2-7; maybe TRBD2 (6 bases). The CDR3 runs 14 residues. Germline V lookup: CDR1 SGHKS, CDR2 YYEKEE (reference sequence). V gave up 4 bases and J gave up 0 bases, with 11 bases separating them. CDR3 nucleotides: TGTGCCAGCAGCGCGGGACGGAGCTCCTACGAGCAGTACTTC. It is translated as CASSAGRSSYEQYF.

This clone was seen more than once but under ten times. This chain uses TRBV4-1 with TRBJ2-2; D remains ambiguous. Germline CDR1 is MGHRA and CDR2 is YSYEKL. The CDR3 length is 16 residues. V lost 2 bases to trimming and J lost 1 base, with 11 bases between them. The chain's CDR3 is CASSQPKGGNTGELFF. The DNA for the CDR3 is TGCGCCAGCAGCCAACCCAAGGGTGGGAACACCGGGGAGCTGTTTTTT.

This clone appeared once. CDR3 sequence: CASSYGQFTEAFF. The CDR3 DNA reads TGTGCCAGCAGTTATGGGCAGTTCACTGAAGCTTTCTTT. This chain connects TRBV6-5 to TRBJ1-1; D remains unclear. V was pared by 3 bases and J by 4 bases, with 9 bases between. Germline V gene lookup returns CDR1 MNHEY and CDR2 SVGAGI. This CDR3 is 13 amino acids long.

This chain joins TRBV9 and TRBJ2-5, with 10 nucleotides matching TRBD2. The germline V gene encodes CDR1 SGDLS and CDR2 YYNGEE. This CDR3 has 15 amino acids. V was pared by 3 bases and J by 2 bases, with 4 bases of the junction left unmatched. The CDR3 DNA reads as TGTGCCAGCAGCGCAAGCGGGGGGGAGCAAGAGACCCAGTACTTC. Its translation is CASSASGGEQETQYF.

CDR3 DNA sequence: TGTGCCAGCAGCGCCAGGGGGGAGAACTACGAGCAGTACTTC. Its protein is CASSARGENYEQYF. This sequence joins TRBV7-8 and TRBJ2-7; TRBD1 is a possible D gene (7 bases). There are 14 residues in the CDR3. The germline V gene has CDR1 SGHVS and CDR2 FQNEAQ. With 5 bases removed from V and 3 bases from J, the gap between germline ends came to 14 bases.

The rearrangement joins TRBV2 to TRBJ2-3; 8 bases match TRBD2. With 8 bases clipped from V and 4 bases from J, the junction kept 14 bases outside the gene matches. The CDR3 contains 16 residues. The germline V gene has CDR1 SNHLY and CDR2 FYNNEI. The CDR3 spells CASYRAGAGAADTQYF. The CDR3 nucleotides read TGTGCCAGCTATCGGGCGGGAGCGGGGGCCGCAGATACGCAGTATTTT.